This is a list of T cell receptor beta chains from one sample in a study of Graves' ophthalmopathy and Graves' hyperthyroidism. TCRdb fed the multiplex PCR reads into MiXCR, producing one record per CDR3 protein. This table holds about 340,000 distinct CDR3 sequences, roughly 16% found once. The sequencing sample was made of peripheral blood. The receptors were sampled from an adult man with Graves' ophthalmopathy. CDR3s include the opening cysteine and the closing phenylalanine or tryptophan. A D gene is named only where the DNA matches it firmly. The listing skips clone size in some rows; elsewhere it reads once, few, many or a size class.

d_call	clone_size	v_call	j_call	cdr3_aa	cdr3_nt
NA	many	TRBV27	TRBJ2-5	CASMVVWAGKETQYF	TGTGCCAGCATGGTCGTATGGGCCGGTAAAGAGACCCAGTACTTC
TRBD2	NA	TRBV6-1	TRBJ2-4	CASSLGGRAKNIQYF	TGTGCCAGCAGTCTCGGGGGGAGAGCCAAAAACATTCAGTACTTC
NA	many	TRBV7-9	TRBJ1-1	CASSLFGGMNTEAFF	TGTGCCAGCAGCTTATTTGGCGGAATGAACACTGAAGCTTTCTTT
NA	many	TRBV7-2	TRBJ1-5	CASSLGVNQPQHF	TGTGCCAGCAGCTTAGGGGTAAATCAGCCCCAGCATTTT
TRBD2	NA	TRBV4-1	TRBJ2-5	CASSQALAVQETQYF	TGCGCCAGCAGCCAGGCCCTAGCGGTCCAAGAGACCCAGTACTTC
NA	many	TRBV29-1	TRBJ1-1	CSVTVNTEAFF	TGCAGCGTTACGGTGAACACTGAAGCTTTCTTT
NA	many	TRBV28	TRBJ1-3	CASSFYRSSGNTIYF	TGTGCCAGCAGTTTTTACCGGAGCTCTGGAAACACCATATATTTT
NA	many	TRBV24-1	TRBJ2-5	CATSDSGVEETQYF	TGTGCCACCAGTGATTCCGGGGTTGAGGAGACCCAGTACTTC
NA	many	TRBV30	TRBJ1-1	CAWMRDMNTEAFF	TGTGCCTGGATGCGAGACATGAACACTGAAGCTTTCTTT
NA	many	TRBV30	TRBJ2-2	CAWSAPGTIVTGELFF	TGTGCCTGGAGCGCCCCCGGGACGATCGTCACCGGGGAGCTGTTTTTT
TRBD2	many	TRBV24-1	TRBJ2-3	CATSVGLVVDTQYF	TGTGCCACCAGTGTAGGACTAGTCGTCGATACGCAGTATTTT
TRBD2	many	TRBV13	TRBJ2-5	CASSSPRSGLAGGPETQYF	TGTGCCAGCAGCTCCCCGAGAAGTGGACTAGCGGGAGGGCCAGAGACCCAGTACTTC
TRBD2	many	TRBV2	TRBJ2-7	CASSGDYAGSYEQYF	TGTGCCAGCAGTGGGGACTACGCGGGCTCCTACGAGCAGTACTTC
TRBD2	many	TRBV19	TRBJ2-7	CASSPGLAGVGEQYF	TGTGCCAGTAGTCCAGGACTAGCGGGAGTTGGCGAGCAGTACTTC
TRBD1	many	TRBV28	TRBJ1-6	CATSSRDRAGSPLHF	TGTGCCACCAGTTCCCGGGACAGGGCGGGCTCACCCCTCCACTTT
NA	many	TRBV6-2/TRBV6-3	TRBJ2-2	CASSSFRNTGELFF	TGTGCCAGCAGTTCCTTCAGGAACACCGGGGAGCTGTTTTTT
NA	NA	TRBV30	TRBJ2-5	CAWSATGFRETQYF	TGTGCCTGGAGTGCAACAGGGTTTCGGGAGACCCAGTACTTC
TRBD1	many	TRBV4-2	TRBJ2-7	CASSQARTGYLYEQYF	TGTGCCAGCAGCCAAGCGAGGACAGGGTATCTCTACGAGCAGTACTTC
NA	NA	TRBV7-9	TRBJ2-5	CASSLSGRQGAETQYF	TGTGCCAGCAGCCTAAGCGGCCGCCAGGGTGCAGAGACCCAGTACTTC
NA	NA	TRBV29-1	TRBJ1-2	CSAIRQDYNYGYTF	TGCAGCGCCATACGACAGGACTATAACTATGGCTACACCTTC
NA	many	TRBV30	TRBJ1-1	CAWSGETEAFF	TGTGCCTGGAGTGGGGAAACTGAAGCTTTCTTT
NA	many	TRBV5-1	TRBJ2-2	CASSLILPGELFF	TGCGCCAGCAGCTTGATCTTACCGGGGGAGCTGTTTTTT
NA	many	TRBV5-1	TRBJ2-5	CASSLDGSQETQYF	TGCGCCAGCAGCTTGGACGGAAGCCAAGAGACCCAGTACTTC
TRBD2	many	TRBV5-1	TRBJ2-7	CASSSTLAGASEQYF	TGCGCCAGCAGCTCCACACTAGCGGGAGCTAGCGAGCAGTACTTC
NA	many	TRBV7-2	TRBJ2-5	CASREGGLQETQYF	TGTGCCAGCAGGGAGGGAGGTCTCCAAGAGACCCAGTACTTC
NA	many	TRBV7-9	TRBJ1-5	CASSQIQTPQHF	TGTGCCAGCAGCCAGATCCAGACACCCCAGCATTTT